One sample yielded the 3 T cell receptor beta chains listed below, sequenced in a study of blood T cell repertoires in COVID-19. Produced via immunoSEQ multiplex PCR; TCRdb's table is partial and in-frame only. Here the sample spans about 140,000 clones, about 80% being singletons. The sequencing sample was made of peripheral blood. The receptors come from a woman aged 60-75 years with acute or convalescent COVID-19.

The rearrangement joins TRBV24-1 to TRBJ2-3; a weak D match, TRBD2 (6 bases). Germline V gives CDR1 KGHDR, CDR2 SFDVKD. CDR3 size: 15 residues. Trimming left V 5 bases short and J 2 bases short, with 13 bases between. CDR3 sequence: CATSATGLLTDTQYF. As DNA, the CDR3 is TGTGCCACCAGTGCAACGGGACTTCTCACAGATACGCAGTATTTT.

This clone was found once. J is TRBJ1-1 and V is TRBV18; D not certain. V dropped 6 bases and J dropped 6 bases, with 14 bases sitting between them. Per germline, CDR1 KGHSH and CDR2 LQKENI. The CDR3 totals 13 residues. In nucleotides, the CDR3 is TGTGCCAGCTCCCCGAGGTTGACCTCTGAAGCTTTCTTT. It specifies CASSPRLTSEAFF.

This clone showed up just once. The chain recombines TRBV6-6 with TRBJ1-1; D unclear. Germline loops: CDR1 MNHNY, CDR2 SVGAGI (reference sequence). V lost 11 bases to trimming and J lost 0 bases, with 13 bases between them. The length of the CDR3 is 13 residues. The CDR3 sequence is CAGSRGLNTEAFF. The CDR3 DNA sequence: TGTGCCGGATCCCGCGGGTTGAACACTGAAGCTTTCTTT.